The rows below give T cell receptor beta chains drawn from one sample of a study of beta chain features in type 1 diabetes. Here immunoSEQ multiplex PCR was the method, and the copy in TCRdb shows in-frame clones only, minus some. The data show around 400,000 clones, roughly 12% seen once. Sequenced material: naive CD4+ T cells from blood. These receptors were collected from a man aged 18 to 30 in good health. CDR3s include the opening cysteine and the closing phenylalanine or tryptophan. A D gene is named only where the DNA matches it firmly. Expanded clones get a size class; other rows say once, few or many, or leave the size out.

>.|TRBJ1-6|few|TRBV6-5
CASSYGAGYNSPLHF
TGTGCCAGCAGTTACGGGGCAGGATATAATTCACCCCTCCACTTT
>.|TRBJ2-7|.|TRBV7-2
CASSLATAYEQYF
TGTGCCAGCAGCCTCGCGACTGCCTACGAGCAGTACTTC
>TRBD2|TRBJ2-1|few|TRBV5-4
CASSLKAGGNNNEQFF
TGTGCCAGCAGCTTGAAAGCGGGAGGGAACAACAATGAGCAGTTCTTC
>.|TRBJ1-1|.|TRBV10-3
CAISLLSTGNTEAFF
TGTGCCATCAGTCTGCTCTCGACAGGGAACACTGAAGCTTTCTTT
>TRBD2|TRBJ2-3|few|TRBV5-1
CASSLQRDTDTQYF
TGCGCCAGCAGCCTGCAGCGGGACACAGATACGCAGTATTTT
>.|TRBJ1-5|few|TRBV4-3
CASSHGGSNQPQHF
TGCGCCAGCAGCCACGGGGGGAGCAATCAGCCCCAGCATTTT
>TRBD1|TRBJ2-3|.|TRBV7-2
CASSFDRVPDTQYF
TGTGCCAGCAGCTTTGACAGGGTTCCAGATACGCAGTATTTT
>.|TRBJ1-5|.|TRBV7-8
CASSLLEDQPQHF
TGTGCCAGCAGCTTATTAGAAGATCAGCCCCAGCATTTT
>.|TRBJ2-7|few|TRBV15
CATSRGIGFRGDEQYF
TGTGCCACCAGCAGAGGTATCGGATTCAGGGGGGACGAGCAGTACTTC
>.|TRBJ2-1|.|TRBV5-4
CASSPPGVSSYNEQFF
TGTGCCAGCAGCCCCCCGGGGGTTAGCTCCTACAATGAGCAGTTCTTC
>.|TRBJ1-5|.|TRBV30
CAWSGGGYQPQHF
TGTGCCTGGAGTGGCGGTGGCTATCAGCCCCAGCATTTT
>.|TRBJ2-7|few|TRBV28
CASFGSTYEQYF
TGTGCCAGCTTCGGGTCGACCTACGAGCAGTACTTC
>TRBD2|TRBJ2-3|few|TRBV27
CASSYYGRAADTQYF
TGTGCCAGCAGTTATTATGGGAGGGCCGCAGATACGCAGTATTTT
>TRBD2|TRBJ2-3|.|TRBV6-4
CASSDSGTSVDTQYF
TGTGCCAGCAGTGACTCCGGGACTAGCGTGGATACGCAGTATTTT
>.|TRBJ1-1|.|TRBV19
CASSKTGWTTEAFF
TGTGCCAGTAGTAAAACAGGGTGGACCACTGAAGCTTTCTTT
>TRBD2|TRBJ2-3|.|TRBV28
CASGSGGPSTDTQYF
TGTGCCAGCGGTAGCGGGGGCCCTAGCACAGATACGCAGTATTTT
>.|TRBJ2-7|few|TRBV7-9
CASSTPGGPREQYF
TGTGCCAGCAGCACCCCGGGGGGCCCCAGGGAGCAGTACTTC
>.|TRBJ1-2|few|TRBV13
CASDYPRSWSPRGYTF
TGTGCCAGCGACTACCCCAGGTCCTGGAGCCCGCGTGGCTACACCTTC
>TRBD1|TRBJ2-5|few|TRBV14
CASRSGDSGWETQYF
TGTGCCAGCAGGTCTGGGGACAGTGGATGGGAGACCCAGTACTTC
>.|TRBJ2-7|.|TRBV2
CASSLDRDIDEQYF
TGTGCCAGCAGCCTTGACCGGGACATCGACGAGCAGTACTTC
>TRBD2|TRBJ2-1|.|TRBV6-5
CASRESGRAYNEQFF
TGTGCCAGCAGGGAAAGCGGGAGGGCCTACAATGAGCAGTTCTTC
>TRBD1|TRBJ1-2|.|TRBV6-5
CASSYSMRQGYGYTF
TGTGCCAGCAGTTACTCGATGCGACAGGGCTATGGCTACACCTTC
>TRBD1|TRBJ1-1|few|TRBV11-1
CASSMGQGDTEAFF
TGTGCCAGCAGCATGGGACAGGGGGACACTGAAGCTTTCTTT
>.|TRBJ2-6|few|TRBV7-9
CASSYSGANVLTF
TGTGCCAGCAGTTACTCTGGGGCCAACGTCCTGACTTTC
>TRBD2|TRBJ2-2|.|TRBV4-3
CASSTGGSTGELFF
TGCGCCAGCTCCACGGGGGGGAGCACCGGGGAGCTGTTTTTT
>.|TRBJ2-2|.|TRBV7-8
CASSLARVPGELFF
TGTGCCAGCAGCTTAGCGAGGGTCCCCGGGGAGCTGTTTTTT
>.|TRBJ1-6|few|TRBV28
CASSFRGNSPLHF
TGTGCCAGCAGTTTCCGGGGGAATTCACCCCTCCACTTT
>TRBD2|TRBJ2-7|few|TRBV7-2
CASSRASGSYEQYF
TGTGCCAGCAGCCGAGCTAGCGGTTCCTACGAGCAGTACTTC